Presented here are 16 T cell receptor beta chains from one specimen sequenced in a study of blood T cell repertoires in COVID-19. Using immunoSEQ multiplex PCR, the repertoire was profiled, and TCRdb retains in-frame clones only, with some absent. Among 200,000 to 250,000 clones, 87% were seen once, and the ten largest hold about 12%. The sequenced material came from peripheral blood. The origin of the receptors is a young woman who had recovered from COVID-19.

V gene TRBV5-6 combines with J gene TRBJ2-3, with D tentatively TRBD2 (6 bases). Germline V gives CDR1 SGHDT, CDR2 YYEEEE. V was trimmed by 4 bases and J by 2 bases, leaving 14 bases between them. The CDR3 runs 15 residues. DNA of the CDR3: TGTGCCAGCAGCGCGGGACTCGGCGACACAGATACGCAGTATTTT. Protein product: CASSAGLGDTDTQYF.

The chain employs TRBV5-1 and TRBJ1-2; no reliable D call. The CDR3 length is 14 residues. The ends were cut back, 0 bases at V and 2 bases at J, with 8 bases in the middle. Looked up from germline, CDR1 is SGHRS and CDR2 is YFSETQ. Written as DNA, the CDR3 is TGCGCCAGCAGCTTGGCCGAACAGAACTATGGCTACACCTTC. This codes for CASSLAEQNYGYTF.

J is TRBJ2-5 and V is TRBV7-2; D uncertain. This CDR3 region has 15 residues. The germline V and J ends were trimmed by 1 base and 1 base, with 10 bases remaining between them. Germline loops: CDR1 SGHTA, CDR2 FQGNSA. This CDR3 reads CASSLGEKIQETQYF. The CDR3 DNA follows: TGTGCCAGCAGCTTAGGAGAGAAAATCCAAGAGACCCAGTACTTC.

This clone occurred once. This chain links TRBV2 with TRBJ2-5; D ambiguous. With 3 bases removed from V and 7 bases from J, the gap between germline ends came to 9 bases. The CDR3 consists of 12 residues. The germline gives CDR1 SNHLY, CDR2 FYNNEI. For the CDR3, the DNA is TGTGCCAGCAGTGAGCGTGTTGGGACCCAGTACTTC. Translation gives CASSERVGTQYF.

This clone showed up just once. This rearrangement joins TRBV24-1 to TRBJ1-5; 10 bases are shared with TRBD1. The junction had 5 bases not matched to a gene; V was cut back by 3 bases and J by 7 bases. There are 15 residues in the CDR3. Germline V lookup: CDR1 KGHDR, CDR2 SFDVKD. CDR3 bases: TGTGCCACCAGTGATGGGACAGGGGAGGAACAGCCCCAGCATTTT. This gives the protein CATSDGTGEEQPQHF.

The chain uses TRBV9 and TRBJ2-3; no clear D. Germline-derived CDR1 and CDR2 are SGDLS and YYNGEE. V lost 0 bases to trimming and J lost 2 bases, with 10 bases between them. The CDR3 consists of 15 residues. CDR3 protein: CASSVGVAFTDTQYF. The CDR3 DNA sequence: TGTGCCAGCAGCGTAGGAGTAGCTTTCACAGATACGCAGTATTTT.

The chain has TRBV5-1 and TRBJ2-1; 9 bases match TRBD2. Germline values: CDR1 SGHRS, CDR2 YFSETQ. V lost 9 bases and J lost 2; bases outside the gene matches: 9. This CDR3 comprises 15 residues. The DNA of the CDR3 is TGCGCCACCTACCCCTTAGCGGGGGCCTACAATGAGCAGTTCTTC. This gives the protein CATYPLAGAYNEQFF. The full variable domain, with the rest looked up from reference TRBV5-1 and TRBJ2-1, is KAGVTQTPRYLIKTRGQQVTLSCSPISGHRSVSWYQQTPGQGLQFLFEYFSETQRNKGNFPGRFSGRQFSNSRSEMNVSTLELGDSALYLCATYPLAGAYNEQFFGPGTRLTVL.

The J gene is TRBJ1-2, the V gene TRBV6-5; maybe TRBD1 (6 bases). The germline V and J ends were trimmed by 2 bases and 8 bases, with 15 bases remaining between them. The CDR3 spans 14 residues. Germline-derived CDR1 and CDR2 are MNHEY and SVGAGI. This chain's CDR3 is CASSYAGGLRGYTF. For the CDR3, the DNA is TGTGCCAGCAGTTACGCGGGGGGCCTAAGAGGCTACACCTTC.

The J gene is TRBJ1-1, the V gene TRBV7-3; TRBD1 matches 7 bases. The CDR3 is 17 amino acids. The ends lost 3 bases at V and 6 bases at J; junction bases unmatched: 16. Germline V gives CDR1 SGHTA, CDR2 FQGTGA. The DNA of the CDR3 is TGTGCCAGCAGCTTGCTTTGGGGTACGCGAACAGGGGCTGAAGCTTTCTTT. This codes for CASSLLWGTRTGAEAFF.

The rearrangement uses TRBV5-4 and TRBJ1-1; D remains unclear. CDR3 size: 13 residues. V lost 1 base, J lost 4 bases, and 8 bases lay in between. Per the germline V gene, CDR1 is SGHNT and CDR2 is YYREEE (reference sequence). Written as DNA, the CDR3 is TGTGCCAGCAGCTTGAACACCTTCACTGAAGCTTTCTTT. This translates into CASSLNTFTEAFF.

CDR3 sequence (DNA): TGTGCCAGCAGCCAAGAGAGGCGACAGGGCCGCACAGATACGCAGTATTTT. Translated: CASSQERRQGRTDTQYF. J is TRBJ2-3 and V is TRBV4-2, with TRBD1 matching over 7 bases. CDR1 and CDR2 (germline): LGHNA, YNFKEQ. Germline trimming cut 0 bases from V and 1 base from J; bases unmatched to any gene: 7. The CDR3 runs 17 residues.

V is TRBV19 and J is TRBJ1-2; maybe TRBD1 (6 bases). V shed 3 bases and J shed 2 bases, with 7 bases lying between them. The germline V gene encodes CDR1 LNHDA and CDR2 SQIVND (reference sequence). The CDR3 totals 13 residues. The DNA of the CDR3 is TGTGCCAGTAGTATTGACAGGAACTATGGCTACACCTTC. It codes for CASSIDRNYGYTF. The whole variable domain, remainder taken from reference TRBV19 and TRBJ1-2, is DGGITQSPKYLFRKEGQNVTLSCEQNLNHDAMYWYRQDPGQGLRLIYYSQIVNDFQKGDIAEGYSVSREKKESFPLTVTSAQKNPTAFYLCASSIDRNYGYTFGSGTRLTVV.

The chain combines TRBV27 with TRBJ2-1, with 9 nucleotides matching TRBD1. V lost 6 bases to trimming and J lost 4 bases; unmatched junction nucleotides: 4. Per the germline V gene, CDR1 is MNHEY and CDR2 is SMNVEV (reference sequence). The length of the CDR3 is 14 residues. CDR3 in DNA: TGTGCCAGCAGCCGGGACAGGGCATACAATGAGCAGTTCTTC. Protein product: CASSRDRAYNEQFF.

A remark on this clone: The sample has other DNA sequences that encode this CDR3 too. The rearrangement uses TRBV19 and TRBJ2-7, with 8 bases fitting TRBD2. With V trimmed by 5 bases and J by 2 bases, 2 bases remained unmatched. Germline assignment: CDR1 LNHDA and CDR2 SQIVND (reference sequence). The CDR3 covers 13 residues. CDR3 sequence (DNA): TGTGCCAGTAGTCCCGGGAGGGCCTACGAGCAGTACTTC. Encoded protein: CASSPGRAYEQYF. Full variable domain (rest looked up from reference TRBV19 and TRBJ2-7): DGGITQSPKYLFRKEGQNVTLSCEQNLNHDAMYWYRQDPGQGLRLIYYSQIVNDFQKGDIAEGYSVSREKKESFPLTVTSAQKNPTAFYLCASSPGRAYEQYFGPGTRLTVT.

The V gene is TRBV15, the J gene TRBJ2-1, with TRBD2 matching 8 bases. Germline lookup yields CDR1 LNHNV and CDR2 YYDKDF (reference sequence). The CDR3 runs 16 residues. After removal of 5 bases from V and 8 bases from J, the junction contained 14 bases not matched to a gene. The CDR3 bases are TGTGCCACCAGCCGTGGAATGCGGGAGGAGGCCCATGAGCAGTTCTTC. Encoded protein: CATSRGMREEAHEQFF.

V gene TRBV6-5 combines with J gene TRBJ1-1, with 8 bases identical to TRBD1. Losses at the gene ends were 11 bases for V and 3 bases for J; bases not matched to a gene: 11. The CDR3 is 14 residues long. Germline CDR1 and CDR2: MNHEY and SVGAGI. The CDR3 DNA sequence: TGTGCCGTCGGACAGGGCGTCGGGGACACTGAAGCTTTCTTT. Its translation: CAVGQGVGDTEAFF.